The 14 T cell receptor beta chains in this list originate from one sample, sequenced in a study of CD8 T cells in ankylosing spondylitis. No antigen is known for these receptors. General study points: Roughly eight highly homologous variants made up a TCR beta motif, and this motif appeared characteristic of ankylosing spondylitis blood.

TCRdb reanalysed the 5' RACE reads using MiXCR and keeps one entry per CDR3 protein. The data show fewer than 400,000 distinct CDR3 sequences, about a fifth seen once. The specimen was blood, either unsorted or a sorted T cell fraction (not recorded which). All receptors come from a male donor with ankylosing spondylitis.

In its sample, this clonotype was seen a few times. CDR3 loop: CASSLLTEPNSPLHF. The CDR3 DNA reads as TGTGCCAGCAGCCTTCTGACAGAGCCAAATTCACCCCTCCACTTT. This sequence joins TRBV9 and TRBJ1-6; maybe TRBD1 (5 bases). The CDR3 sequence is 15 residues long. V was cut by 4 bases and J by 7 bases, with 15 bases left in between. Germline CDR1 is SGDLS and CDR2 is YYNGEE.

V and J are TRBV7-2 and TRBJ2-5; tentatively, D is TRBD2 (6 bases). Trimming took off 4 bases at V and 4 bases at J, with 13 bases between the two ends. CDR1 is SGHTA and CDR2 is FQGNSA in the germline V gene. This CDR3 comprises 14 residues. As DNA, the CDR3 is TGTGCCAGCAGCTCCTTAAATAGCGGAGAGACCCAGTACTTC. Residues: CASSSLNSGETQYF.

This sequence joins TRBV14 and TRBJ2-1; D gene uncertain. This CDR3 is built from 14 residues. The germline V gene has CDR1 SGHDN and CDR2 FVKESK. Trimming stripped 0 bases from V and 7 bases from J, with 10 bases between. This chain's CDR3 is CASSQDLPANEQFF. The CDR3 bases are TGTGCCAGCAGCCAAGATCTACCAGCGAATGAGCAGTTCTTC.

The chain recombines TRBV7-3 with TRBJ2-1, with 8 bases that match TRBD1. Per germline, CDR1 SGHTA and CDR2 FQGTGA. The trim removed 5 bases at V and 6 bases at J, leaving 9 bases unmatched. CDR3 size: 15 residues. The CDR3 DNA sequence: TGTGCCAGCAGCCCGGACAGGGCATCAATCAATGAGCAGTTCTTC. This encodes CASSPDRASINEQFF.

The chain joins TRBV7-2 to TRBJ2-2, with 8 positions matching TRBD2. CDR3 length: 16 residues. J lost 7 bases, V lost 5 bases, and 12 bases had no gene match. CDR1 is SGHTA, CDR2 FQGNSA, per germline. The CDR3 loop reads CASSLPPAGVGGELFF. In DNA form, the CDR3 reads TGTGCCAGCAGCCTCCCCCCAGCGGGAGTAGGCGGGGAGCTGTTTTTT.

A few counts support this clonotype. CDR3 protein: CASSMDGNQPQHF. As DNA, the CDR3 is TGCGCCAGCAGTATGGACGGGAATCAGCCCCAGCATTTT. This chain links TRBV5-1 with TRBJ1-5; D remains unclear. Germline CDR1 reads SGHRS; CDR2 reads YFSETQ. The CDR3 has 13 residues. V gave up 5 bases and J gave up 4 bases, with 10 bases separating them.

A few counts support this clonotype. The CDR3, as DNA: TGTGCCACCAGTGACCCTAGCGGGAGAAGGGAGCAGTTCTTC. This encodes CATSDPSGRREQFF. This chain joins TRBV24-1 and TRBJ2-1; 10 positions match TRBD2. Germline V gene lookup returns CDR1 KGHDR and CDR2 SFDVKD. This CDR3 is built from 14 residues. Unmatched junction bases numbered 6, after V lost 4 bases and J lost 10 bases.

The chain uses TRBV5-1 and TRBJ2-6; no firm D call. The CDR3 length is 18 residues. Trimming left V 0 bases short and J 1 base short, with 14 bases between. The germline CDR1 and CDR2 sequences are SGHRS and YFSETQ. The CDR3 is CASSLVGIGLSGANVLTF. CDR3 in DNA: TGCGCCAGCAGCTTGGTAGGCATAGGGTTGTCTGGGGCCAACGTCCTGACTTTC. Combining the CDR3 with reference TRBV5-1 and TRBJ2-6 gives the whole variable domain KAGVTQTPRYLIKTRGQQVTLSCSPISGHRSVSWYQQTPGQGLQFLFEYFSETQRNKGNFPGRFSGRQFSNSRSEMNVSTLELGDSALYLCASSLVGIGLSGANVLTFGAGSRLTVL.

Many counts were recorded for this clonotype. This rearrangement joins TRBV7-2 to TRBJ1-1; D is possibly TRBD1 (5 bases). Germline V gene lookup returns CDR1 SGHTA and CDR2 FQGNSA. The CDR3 has 12 residues. V shed 2 bases and J shed 6 bases, with 7 bases lying between them. DNA for the CDR3: TGTGCCAGCAGCTTAATGGGGCCTGAAGCTTTCTTT. Translated: CASSLMGPEAFF.

This clonotype occurred a few times. The J gene is TRBJ1-1, the V gene TRBV3-1, with 8 positions matching TRBD1. CDR3 length: 17 amino acids. The J segment lost 0 bases and the V segment lost 4 bases, leaving 10 bases of the junction unmatched. Germline CDR1 and CDR2: LGHDT and YNNKEL (reference sequence). CDR3 protein: CASSPVPGQVLNTEAFF. In nucleotides, the CDR3 is TGTGCCAGCAGCCCCGTCCCGGGACAGGTATTGAACACTGAAGCTTTCTTT.

V and J are TRBV7-3 and TRBJ2-5, with 8 bases fitting TRBD2. CDR1 is SGHTA, CDR2 FQGTGA, per germline. CDR3 length: 15 residues. V gave up 4 bases and J gave up 5 bases; unmatched junction bases: 9. The CDR3 DNA sequence: TGTGCCAGCAGCTCCACCAGCGGGAGCGGGGAGACCCAGTACTTC. Translated: CASSSTSGSGETQYF. Full variable domain (remainder filled in from reference TRBV7-3 and TRBJ2-5): GAGVSQTPSNKVTEKGKYVELRCDPISGHTALYWYRQSLGQGPEFLIYFQGTGAADDSGLPNDRFFAVRPEGSVSTLKIQRTERGDSAVYLCASSSTSGSGETQYFGPGTRLLVL.

The chain employs TRBV6-5 and TRBJ1-6; D is ambiguous. Looked up from germline, CDR1 is MNHEY and CDR2 is SVGAGI. The CDR3 is 15 amino acids. Trimming left V 2 bases short and J 5 bases short, with 10 bases between. For the CDR3, the DNA is TGTGCCAGCAGTTACAGGCCAGAGAATAATTCACCCCTCCACTTT. Translation: CASSYRPENNSPLHF.

The genes are TRBV5-1 and TRBJ1-2; 10 nucleotides match TRBD1. V gave up 4 bases and J gave up 4 bases; unmatched junction bases: 7. The CDR3 extends over 15 amino acids. Per germline, CDR1 SGHRS and CDR2 YFSETQ. DNA for the CDR3: TGCGCCAGCAGCCCCGCCGGGACAGGGGCCTATGGCTACACCTTC. This translates into CASSPAGTGAYGYTF. Using reference TRBV5-1 and TRBJ1-2 for the parts outside the CDR3, the full variable domain is KAGVTQTPRYLIKTRGQQVTLSCSPISGHRSVSWYQQTPGQGLQFLFEYFSETQRNKGNFPGRFSGRQFSNSRSEMNVSTLELGDSALYLCASSPAGTGAYGYTFGSGTRLTVV.

CDR3 protein: CATILGGAANTGELFF. In DNA form, the CDR3 reads TGTGCCACCATCCTGGGGGGGGCCGCGAACACCGGGGAGCTGTTTTTT. The gene calls are TRBV7-2 and TRBJ2-2; tentative D call: TRBD2 (7 bases). This CDR3 region has 16 residues. Germline assignment: CDR1 SGHTA and CDR2 FQGNSA. V lost 10 bases, J lost 0 bases, and 18 bases lay in between. The whole variable domain, filled in from reference TRBV7-2 and TRBJ2-2, reads GAGVSQSPSNKVTEKGKDVELRCDPISGHTALYWYRQSLGQGLEFLIYFQGNSAPDKSGLPSDRFSAERTGGSVSTLTIQRTQQEDSAVYLCATILGGAANTGELFFGEGSRLTVL.